A selection of T cell receptor beta chains follows, all from one sample in a study of metastatic and nonmetastatic thyroid tumors. TCRdb called clones again from the PCR reads with MiXCR. The sample consists of around 34,000 clones, about 20% of them appearing once. The sequenced material came from blood. All receptors come from a female donor with papillary thyroid cancer or a benign thyroid nodule (not recorded which). Some clones in this sample may be carry-over from other donors' samples. Each CDR3 is given with its conserved first and last residue. A D gene is named only where the DNA matches it firmly. Some rows have no size entry. The others give once, few or many, or a class for an expanded clone.

many	TRBV19	.	TRBJ2-1	CASYRYNEQFF	TGTGCCAGCTATAGGTACAATGAGCAGTTCTTC
many	TRBV5-4	TRBD1	TRBJ1-1	CASSFGGQGSNTEAFF	TGTGCCAGCAGCTTTGGTGGACAGGGGTCTAACACTGAAGCTTTCTTT
many	TRBV20-1	TRBD2	TRBJ2-5	CSASPPGLAGETQYF	TGCAGTGCTAGCCCCCCGGGACTAGCGGGAGAGACCCAGTACTTC
.	TRBV28	.	TRBJ2-1	CASTPGGLEQFF	TGTGCCAGCACCCCTGGGGGGCTTGAGCAGTTCTTC
few	TRBV6-1	TRBD2	TRBJ2-1	CASTLSSGGYNEQFF	TGTGCCAGCACCCTGTCTAGCGGGGGCTACAATGAGCAGTTCTTC
many	TRBV11-2	.	TRBJ2-5	CASSLDQNQETQYF	TGTGCCAGCAGCTTGGACCAAAACCAAGAGACCCAGTACTTC
.	TRBV7-2	.	TRBJ1-2	CASSLGPGQQGYTF	TGTGCCAGCAGCTTAGGCCCAGGGCAACAAGGCTACACCTTC
many	TRBV29-1	.	TRBJ2-5	CSVELQGGTQYF	TGCAGCGTTGAATTACAGGGAGGCACCCAGTACTTC
many	TRBV28	TRBD1	TRBJ2-3	CASGGQGFGSTDTQYF	TGTGCCAGCGGGGGACAGGGGTTCGGAAGCACAGATACGCAGTATTTT
many	TRBV27	.	TRBJ2-7	CASASHGSYEQYF	TGTGCCAGCGCCTCGCACGGGAGCTACGAGCAGTACTTC
many	TRBV18	TRBD1	TRBJ2-6	CASSPMTGTSSGANVLTF	TGTGCCAGCTCACCAATGACAGGGACGAGCTCTGGGGCCAACGTCCTGACTTTC
many	TRBV12-3/TRBV12-4	TRBD1	TRBJ1-2	CASSLGGQSNYGYTF	TGTGCCAGCAGTTTAGGGGGACAGTCGAACTATGGCTACACCTTC
many	TRBV6-1	TRBD1	TRBJ1-1	CASSEVGQGADAFF	TGTGCCAGCAGTGAAGTGGGTCAGGGGGCTGACGCTTTCTTT
many	TRBV15	.	TRBJ1-2	CATSSPYSLGRDNYGYTF	TGTGCCACCAGCAGCCCATACTCCTTAGGGAGGGATAACTATGGCTACACCTTC
.	TRBV5-1	.	TRBJ2-2	CASSLGLAGGELFF	TGCGCCAGCAGCTTGGGACTCGCCGGCGGGGAGCTGTTTTTT
many	TRBV7-8	.	TRBJ2-2	CASSLGNYGTGELFF	TGTGCCAGCAGCTTAGGAAATTACGGCACCGGGGAGCTGTTTTTT
many	TRBV5-4	TRBD1	TRBJ2-2	CASSKGQADTGELFF	TGTGCCAGCAGCAAGGGACAGGCGGACACCGGGGAGCTGTTTTTT
many	TRBV5-1	TRBD1	TRBJ1-2	CASGGQQNYGYTF	TGCGCCAGCGGGGGACAGCAAAACTATGGCTACACCTTC
medium-sized	TRBV20-1	TRBD2	TRBJ2-1	CSARVPSGKSYNEQFF	TGCAGTGCTAGAGTTCCTAGCGGAAAATCCTACAATGAGCAGTTCTTC
few	TRBV24-1	.	TRBJ2-2	CATSDAFLNTGELFF	TGTGCCACCAGTGATGCTTTCCTGAACACCGGGGAGCTGTTTTTT
few	TRBV12-3/TRBV12-4	TRBD1	TRBJ1-2	CASSINGDRVNGYTF	TGTGCCAGCAGTATCAATGGGGACAGGGTGAATGGCTACACCTTC
.	TRBV15	.	TRBJ2-6	CATSRDLTGISGANVLTF	TGTGCCACCAGCAGAGATCTAACAGGGATTTCTGGGGCCAACGTCCTGACTTTC
few	TRBV20-1	TRBD2	TRBJ2-1	CSAVLAVYNEQFF	TGCAGTGCTGTTCTAGCGGTATACAATGAGCAGTTCTTC
.	TRBV6-1	TRBD2	TRBJ2-1	CAATRTSGRNEQFF	TGTGCCGCAACCCGGACTAGCGGGAGGAATGAGCAGTTCTTC
many	TRBV3-1	TRBD1	TRBJ1-4	CASSRGQGFNEKLFF	TGTGCCAGCAGCCGGGGACAGGGGTTTAATGAAAAACTGTTTTTT
many	TRBV19	TRBD1	TRBJ1-1	CASSISGQGNTEAFF	TGTGCCAGTAGTATCAGCGGACAGGGGAACACTGAAGCTTTCTTT
many	TRBV24-1	.	TRBJ1-1	CATSRQDSLYFF	TGTGCCACCAGCCGTCAGGACAGCTTATATTTCTTT
.	TRBV4-1	.	TRBJ2-7	CASSQAPGNNEQYF	TGCGCCAGCAGCCAAGCTCCAGGGAATAACGAGCAGTACTTC